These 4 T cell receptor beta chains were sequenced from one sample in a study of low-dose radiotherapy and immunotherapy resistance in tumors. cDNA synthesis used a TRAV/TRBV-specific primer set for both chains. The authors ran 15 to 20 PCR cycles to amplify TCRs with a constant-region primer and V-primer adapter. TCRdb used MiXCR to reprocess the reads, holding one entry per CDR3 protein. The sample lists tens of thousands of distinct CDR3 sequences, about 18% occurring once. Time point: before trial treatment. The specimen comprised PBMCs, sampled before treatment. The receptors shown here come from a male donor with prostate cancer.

The DNA of the CDR3 is TGTGCCAGCAGTCGGCAGGCGGAAGAGACCCAGTACTTC. Its protein is CASSRQAEETQYF. V usage is TRBV5-4 and J usage is TRBJ2-5; D is undetermined. V lost 5 bases and J 3 bases, leaving 11 bases between the germline ends. The CDR3 has 13 residues. From germline, CDR1 is SGHNT and CDR2 YYREEE (reference sequence). Full variable domain (outside the CDR3, taken from reference TRBV5-4 and TRBJ2-5): ETGVTQSPTHLIKTRGQQVTLRCSSQSGHNTVSWYQQALGQGPQFIFQYYREEENGRGNFPPRFSGLQFPNYSSELNVNALELDDSALYLCASSRQAEETQYFGPGTRLLVL.

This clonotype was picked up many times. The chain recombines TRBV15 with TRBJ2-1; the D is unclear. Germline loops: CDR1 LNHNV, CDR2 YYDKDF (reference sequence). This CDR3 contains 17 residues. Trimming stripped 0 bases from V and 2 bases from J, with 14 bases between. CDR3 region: CATSREGPGGTYNEQFF. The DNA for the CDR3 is TGTGCCACCAGCAGAGAAGGTCCGGGCGGAACCTACAATGAGCAGTTCTTC.

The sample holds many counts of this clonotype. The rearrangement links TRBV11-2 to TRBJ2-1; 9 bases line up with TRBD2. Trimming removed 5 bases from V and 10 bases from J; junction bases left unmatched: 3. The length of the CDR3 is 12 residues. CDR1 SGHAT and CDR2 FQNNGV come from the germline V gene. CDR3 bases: TGTGCCAGCAGCGGGACTAGCCGGGAGCAGTTCTTC. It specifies CASSGTSREQFF.

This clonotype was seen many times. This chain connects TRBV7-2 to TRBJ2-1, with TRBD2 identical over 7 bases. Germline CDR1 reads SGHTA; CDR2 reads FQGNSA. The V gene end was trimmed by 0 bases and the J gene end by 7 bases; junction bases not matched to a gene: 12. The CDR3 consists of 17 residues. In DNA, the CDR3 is TGTGCCAGCAGCTTAGCGCTTGGGCGGGGGTCCCTTAATGAGCAGTTCTTC. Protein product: CASSLALGRGSLNEQFF.